This T cell receptor beta chain was documented in a study of brain T cells in children with intractable seizures. Comment on this clone: Its cognate antigen is unknown.

Repertoires were generated with immunoSEQ multiplex PCR, while TCRdb's copy carries only in-frame clones and drops some. The sample records approximately 41,000 clones, 75% to 95% being singletons. Overall study results and limits: HCMV serostatus was not known, and viral specificity came from CDR3 similarity only.

Sample: peripheral blood, taken at surgery. The receptor was derived from a girl aged 2 to 10 with tuberous sclerosis and intractable seizures.

CDR3 sequence reads: CASSEDGNSPLHF. CDR3 nucleotide sequence: TGTGCCAGCAGTGAAGACGGCAATTCACCCCTCCACTTT. The chain employs TRBV6-4 and TRBJ1-6; D ambiguous. Germline-derived CDR1 and CDR2 are MRHNA and SNTAGT. Trimming left V 3 bases short and J 7 bases short, with 7 bases between. The CDR3 contains 13 residues.